This is a list of T cell receptor beta chains from one sample in a study of T cell repertoires in cytomegalovirus infection. TCRdb analysed the reads with MiXCR anew, one entry per CDR3 protein. Of about 530,000 distinct CDR3 sequences listed, 26% are singletons. Sequencing used PBMCs. The receptors shown here come from a human donor in good health (CMV status not recorded). Some clones in this sample may be carry-over from other donors' samples. Each CDR3 is given with its conserved first and last residue. Each record gives: V gene, clone size, D gene, J gene, CDR3 protein, CDR3 DNA. D genes are given only for firm matches. Clone size is not always given. Where it is, it says once, few, many or a class for expanded clones.

v_gene: TRBV28
abundance: .
d_gene: TRBD2
j_gene: TRBJ2-3
CDR3aa: CASSLWSSGNTDTQYF
CDR3nt: TGTGCCAGCAGTTTATGGTCTAGCGGCAACACAGATACGCAGTATTTT

v_gene: TRBV6-1
abundance: .
d_gene: .
j_gene: TRBJ1-3
CDR3aa: CASSEATRSGTGSGNTIYF
CDR3nt: TGTGCCAGCAGTGAAGCGACGCGGAGTGGAACAGGCTCTGGAAACACCATATATTTT

v_gene: TRBV12-3/TRBV12-4
abundance: .
d_gene: .
j_gene: TRBJ2-1
CDR3aa: CASSLAEGTNEQFF
CDR3nt: TGTGCCAGCAGTTTAGCGGAGGGCACAAATGAGCAGTTCTTC

v_gene: TRBV28
abundance: .
d_gene: .
j_gene: TRBJ1-5
CDR3aa: CASSFSGGSNQPQHF
CDR3nt: TGTGCCAGCAGTTTCTCGGGGGGTAGCAATCAGCCCCAGCATTTT

v_gene: TRBV29-1
abundance: .
d_gene: .
j_gene: TRBJ2-1
CDR3aa: CSTLARTYNEQFF
CDR3nt: TGCAGTACCCTCGCTCGAACCTACAATGAGCAGTTCTTC

v_gene: TRBV6-8
abundance: .
d_gene: TRBD1
j_gene: TRBJ2-1
CDR3aa: CASRLGQGLVNEQFF
CDR3nt: TGTGCCAGCAGATTAGGACAGGGGCTGGTTAATGAGCAGTTCTTC

v_gene: TRBV20-1
abundance: .
d_gene: .
j_gene: TRBJ1-1
CDR3aa: CSARSGRNTEAFF
CDR3nt: TGCAGTGCTAGGTCGGGGCGGAACACTGAAGCTTTCTTT

v_gene: TRBV12-3/TRBV12-4
abundance: few
d_gene: .
j_gene: TRBJ2-2
CDR3aa: CASSPGPANTGELFF
CDR3nt: TGTGCCAGCAGCCCAGGGCCCGCGAACACCGGGGAGCTGTTTTTT

v_gene: TRBV12-3/TRBV12-4
abundance: few
d_gene: TRBD1
j_gene: TRBJ1-2
CDR3aa: CASSLSRTGPGGYTF
CDR3nt: TGTGCCAGCAGTTTATCCCGGACAGGCCCTGGTGGCTACACCTTC

v_gene: TRBV7-2
abundance: many
d_gene: .
j_gene: TRBJ2-2
CDR3aa: CASRPGLNTGELFF
CDR3nt: TGTGCCAGCAGGCCGGGGCTGAACACCGGGGAGCTGTTTTTT

v_gene: TRBV29-1
abundance: few
d_gene: .
j_gene: TRBJ1-1
CDR3aa: CSVEDPPSQTEAFF
CDR3nt: TGCAGCGTTGAGGATCCACCCTCGCAGACTGAAGCTTTCTTT

v_gene: TRBV7-2
abundance: many
d_gene: TRBD2
j_gene: TRBJ2-1
CDR3aa: CASSLWLGGRADNEQFF
CDR3nt: TGTGCCAGCAGCTTATGGCTGGGCGGGAGGGCTGACAATGAGCAGTTCTTC

v_gene: TRBV11-3
abundance: .
d_gene: .
j_gene: TRBJ1-6
CDR3aa: CASSLHSFSPLHF
CDR3nt: TGTGCCAGCAGCTTACACAGCTTCTCACCCCTCCACTTT

v_gene: TRBV7-2
abundance: .
d_gene: .
j_gene: TRBJ2-6
CDR3aa: CASSLEPGGANVLTF
CDR3nt: TGTGCCAGCAGCTTAGAACCAGGTGGGGCCAACGTCCTGACTTTC

v_gene: TRBV7-2
abundance: few
d_gene: TRBD2
j_gene: TRBJ2-7
CDR3aa: CASSFAGTSYEQYF
CDR3nt: TGTGCCAGCAGCTTCGCCGGGACTAGCTACGAGCAGTACTTC

v_gene: TRBV19
abundance: .
d_gene: TRBD1
j_gene: TRBJ1-1
CDR3aa: CASSIATQGRGDTEAFF
CDR3nt: TGTGCCAGTAGTATCGCCACACAGGGGCGCGGGGACACTGAAGCTTTCTTT

v_gene: TRBV27
abundance: .
d_gene: .
j_gene: TRBJ1-6
CDR3aa: CASSLMADNSPLHF
CDR3nt: TGTGCCAGCAGTTTAATGGCAGATAATTCACCCCTCCACTTT

v_gene: TRBV7-2
abundance: many
d_gene: .
j_gene: TRBJ1-2
CDR3aa: CASSLAGGDGYTF
CDR3nt: TGTGCCAGCAGCTTAGCGGGGGGGGATGGCTACACCTTC

v_gene: TRBV29-1
abundance: .
d_gene: TRBD1
j_gene: TRBJ1-2
CDR3aa: CSARTGGLHGYTF
CDR3nt: TGCAGCGCCCGGACAGGGGGATTACATGGCTACACCTTC

v_gene: TRBV7-2
abundance: many
d_gene: .
j_gene: TRBJ1-2
CDR3aa: CASSFAGLVGYTF
CDR3nt: TGTGCCAGCAGCTTTGCAGGGTTGGTTGGCTACACCTTC

v_gene: TRBV6-2/TRBV6-3
abundance: .
d_gene: .
j_gene: TRBJ1-1
CDR3aa: CASSYSQTAPRRGYTEAFF
CDR3nt: TGTGCCAGCAGTTACTCCCAAACAGCACCCAGAAGGGGGTACACTGAAGCTTTCTTT

v_gene: TRBV4-1
abundance: .
d_gene: TRBD1
j_gene: TRBJ2-1
CDR3aa: CASSHKLRQGLGSYNEQFF
CDR3nt: TGCGCCAGCAGCCACAAACTTCGACAGGGATTGGGATCCTACAATGAGCAGTTCTTC

v_gene: TRBV9
abundance: .
d_gene: TRBD2
j_gene: TRBJ2-1
CDR3aa: CASSVAPIAGGEEQFF
CDR3nt: TGTGCCAGCAGCGTAGCTCCAATAGCGGGAGGAGAGGAGCAGTTCTTC

v_gene: TRBV7-2
abundance: many
d_gene: .
j_gene: TRBJ2-7
CDR3aa: CASSLGSDYEQYF
CDR3nt: TGTGCCAGCAGCTTAGGGAGCGATTACGAGCAGTACTTC

v_gene: TRBV19
abundance: .
d_gene: TRBD1
j_gene: TRBJ1-5
CDR3aa: CASSMSGGAQPQHF
CDR3nt: TGTGCCAGTAGTATGTCAGGGGGTGCTCAGCCCCAGCATTTT

v_gene: TRBV29-1
abundance: few
d_gene: .
j_gene: TRBJ2-4
CDR3aa: CSGDWVKNIQYF
CDR3nt: TGCAGCGGGGATTGGGTGAAAAACATTCAGTACTTC

v_gene: TRBV28
abundance: .
d_gene: .
j_gene: TRBJ1-2
CDR3aa: CASSYPDDWFNYGYTF
CDR3nt: TGTGCCAGCAGTTACCCGGACGACTGGTTCAACTATGGCTACACCTTC

v_gene: TRBV7-2
abundance: many
d_gene: .
j_gene: TRBJ2-3
CDR3aa: CASSLARGGDTQYF
CDR3nt: TGTGCCAGCAGCTTGGCACGGGGCGGAGATACGCAGTATTTT

v_gene: TRBV5-5
abundance: .
d_gene: .
j_gene: TRBJ2-1
CDR3aa: CASSLAGYRTPGPLRRNEQFF
CDR3nt: TGTGCCAGCAGCTTGGCGGGTTACAGGACACCTGGGCCTCTCCGAAGGAATGAGCAGTTCTTC

v_gene: TRBV7-6
abundance: .
d_gene: TRBD1
j_gene: TRBJ2-7
CDR3aa: CASSFRVGTDGEQYF
CDR3nt: TGTGCCAGCAGCTTTCGCGTTGGGACAGACGGGGAGCAGTACTTC

v_gene: TRBV4-1
abundance: few
d_gene: .
j_gene: TRBJ1-3
CDR3aa: CASSQGRAPSGNTIYF
CDR3nt: TGCGCCAGCAGCCAAGGTCGAGCCCCCTCTGGAAACACCATATATTTT

v_gene: TRBV2
abundance: .
d_gene: TRBD2
j_gene: TRBJ2-3
CDR3aa: CASSEVTSGTTRTQYF
CDR3nt: TGTGCCAGCAGTGAAGTGACTAGCGGAACAACTCGAACGCAGTATTTT

v_gene: TRBV15
abundance: .
d_gene: .
j_gene: TRBJ1-5
CDR3aa: CATSRARAEEPQHF
CDR3nt: TGTGCCACCAGCAGAGCCCGGGCGGAGGAGCCCCAGCATTTT

v_gene: TRBV7-2
abundance: many
d_gene: .
j_gene: TRBJ2-1
CDR3aa: CASSPRPTPDNEQFF
CDR3nt: TGTGCCAGCAGCCCGCGACCGACCCCTGACAATGAGCAGTTCTTC

v_gene: TRBV7-2
abundance: many
d_gene: .
j_gene: TRBJ2-3
CDR3aa: CASSTDNRGAQYF
CDR3nt: TGTGCCAGCAGCACGGACAACCGCGGTGCGCAGTATTTT

v_gene: TRBV29-1
abundance: few
d_gene: .
j_gene: TRBJ2-2
CDR3aa: CSAPRGRAGVDNTGELFF
CDR3nt: TGCAGCGCCCCGAGGGGTAGAGCAGGGGTTGACAACACCGGGGAGCTGTTTTTT

v_gene: TRBV19
abundance: .
d_gene: TRBD1
j_gene: TRBJ2-7
CDR3aa: CASSTRQGLTYEQYF
CDR3nt: TGTGCCAGTAGTACCCGACAGGGCCTTACCTACGAGCAGTACTTC

v_gene: TRBV20-1
abundance: .
d_gene: .
j_gene: TRBJ2-7
CDR3aa: CSAKVRQTYEQYF
CDR3nt: TGCAGTGCTAAGGTCCGGCAAACCTACGAGCAGTACTTC

v_gene: TRBV7-2
abundance: once
d_gene: .
j_gene: TRBJ2-3
CDR3aa: CASTLGGSAVDTQYF
CDR3nt: TGTGCCAGCACCTTAGGTGGTAGTGCAGTAGATACGCAGTATTTT

v_gene: TRBV19
abundance: few
d_gene: TRBD1
j_gene: TRBJ1-1
CDR3aa: CATWTGGTEAFF
CDR3nt: TGTGCCACCTGGACAGGGGGCACTGAAGCTTTCTTT

v_gene: TRBV29-1
abundance: .
d_gene: TRBD1
j_gene: TRBJ2-5
CDR3aa: CSADRPNQETQYF
CDR3nt: TGCAGCGCGGACAGGCCCAACCAAGAGACCCAGTACTTC

v_gene: TRBV7-2
abundance: many
d_gene: .
j_gene: TRBJ1-5
CDR3aa: CASSFRPGGNQPQHF
CDR3nt: TGTGCCAGCAGCTTCCGACCCGGGGGCAATCAGCCCCAGCATTTT

v_gene: TRBV7-8
abundance: many
d_gene: .
j_gene: TRBJ1-1
CDR3aa: CASSPRKGTEAFF
CDR3nt: TGTGCCAGCAGCCCCCGTAAGGGGACTGAAGCTTTCTTT

v_gene: TRBV20-1
abundance: few
d_gene: TRBD1
j_gene: TRBJ1-2
CDR3aa: CSARDQATGGWSGYTF
CDR3nt: TGCAGTGCTAGAGATCAAGCAACAGGGGGATGGAGTGGCTACACCTTC

v_gene: TRBV6-6
abundance: .
d_gene: .
j_gene: TRBJ1-2
CDR3aa: CASSYSSIGYGYTF
CDR3nt: TGTGCCAGCAGTTACTCGAGTATTGGGTATGGCTACACCTTC

v_gene: TRBV7-2
abundance: many
d_gene: .
j_gene: TRBJ1-6
CDR3aa: CASSLAGAPNSPLHF
CDR3nt: TGTGCCAGCAGCTTAGCGGGGGCCCCTAATTCACCCCTCCACTTT

v_gene: TRBV28
abundance: .
d_gene: TRBD1
j_gene: TRBJ1-2
CDR3aa: CASTSTGLNGYTF
CDR3nt: TGTGCCAGCACCTCGACAGGGTTAAATGGCTACACCTTC

v_gene: TRBV7-2
abundance: many
d_gene: .
j_gene: TRBJ1-6
CDR3aa: CASSLVGKSNSPLHF
CDR3nt: TGTGCCAGCAGCTTAGTGGGGAAGTCAAATTCACCCCTCCACTTT

v_gene: TRBV12-3/TRBV12-4
abundance: few
d_gene: .
j_gene: TRBJ1-5
CDR3aa: CASSPGYQPQHF
CDR3nt: TGTGCCAGCAGTCCAGGGTATCAGCCCCAGCATTTT